The TCR beta chain described here comes from a study of cytomegalovirus exposure and HLA in healthy donors. Whole-study results and caveats: For most TCR beta V segments, an earlier analysis put the productive rate at about 90% or about 30% of the time. In vitro checks showed that a few CMV-associated chains really do target CMV antigens. Later on, analysis showed that most CMV-associated TCR beta chains appeared to be HLA-restricted. According to the study, about 180 TCR beta chains were cytomegalovirus-associated.

Points on this clone: Its matching antigen is unknown.

CDR1 is SGDLS, CDR2 YYNGEE, per germline. CDR3 size: 15 residues. Trimming took 0 bases from V and 5 from J; bases not matched to a gene: 0. 60 Vbeta and 13 Jbeta primers were used in PCR. The table came from immunoSEQ multiplex PCR; TCRdb's copy has only in-frame clones and leaves some out. The sample includes about 120,000 clones, about three quarters of them seen just once. This chain links TRBV9 with TRBJ2-1, with 12 positions matching TRBD2. This clonotype originated in a woman aged 40 to 50 in good health and CMV-seropositive. The sample taken for sequencing was PBMCs. The CDR3 DNA sequence: TGTGCCAGCAGCGTAGGGACTAGCGGGAACAATGAGCAGTTCTTC. Protein sequence: CASSVGTSGNNEQFF.